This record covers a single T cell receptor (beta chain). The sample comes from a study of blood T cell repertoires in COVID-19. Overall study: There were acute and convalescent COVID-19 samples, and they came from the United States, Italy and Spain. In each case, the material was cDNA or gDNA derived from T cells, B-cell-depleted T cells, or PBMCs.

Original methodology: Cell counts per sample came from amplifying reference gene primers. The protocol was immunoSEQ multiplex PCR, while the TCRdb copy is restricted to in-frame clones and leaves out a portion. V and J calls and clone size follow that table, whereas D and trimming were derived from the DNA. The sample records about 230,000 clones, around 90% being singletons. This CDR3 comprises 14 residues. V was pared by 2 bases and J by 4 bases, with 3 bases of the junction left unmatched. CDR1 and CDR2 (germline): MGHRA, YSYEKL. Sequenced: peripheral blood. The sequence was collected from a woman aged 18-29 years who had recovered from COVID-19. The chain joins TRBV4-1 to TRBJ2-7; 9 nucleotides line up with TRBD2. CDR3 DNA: TGCGCCAGCAGCCAATCTAGCGGGGTATACGAGCAGTACTTC. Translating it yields CASSQSSGVYEQYF.